Included here is one T cell receptor (beta chain) sequence, with context. The antigen remains unidentified. This specimen belongs to a study of OX40 agonist ivuxolimab in advanced cancers. Across the whole study: Ivuxolimab was delivered to patients intravenously every 2 weeks at doses spanning 0.01 to 10 mg/kg. Study outcomes and limitations: CD4+ and CD8+ T cells in blood underwent clonal expansion by week 6 at 0.1 to 3.0 mg/kg.

The germline V gene encodes CDR1 SNHLY and CDR2 FYNNEI. J was trimmed by 0 bases and V by 6 bases; bases with no gene match: 4. The CDR3 has 14 residues. Sequenced by immunoSEQ multiplex PCR; TCRdb stores in-frame clones only, minus some. The sample holds 25,000 to 35,000 clones; roughly 84% are singletons and the top ten take 22%. The sequence derives from an adult with an advanced solid tumor such as melanoma, head and neck, liver or kidney cancer. Sequences were derived from CD4+ or CD8+ T cells sorted from blood, sampled in a trial of the OX40 agonist ivuxolimab. The chain recombines TRBV2 with TRBJ1-1, with TRBD1 matching 7 bases. The CDR3 nucleotides are TGTGCCAGCAGGGGGGGACAGTTGAACACTGAAGCTTTCTTT. Translated, it gives CASRGGQLNTEAFF.